This record covers a single T cell receptor beta chain. What this receptor recognizes is not known. No base qualities exist here, and no much larger clone lies one base off it. The source of the sample is a study of T cell changes during pregnancy in multiple sclerosis (dated by TCRdb to between 2018 and 2021). For the wider study: The study looked at changes in the T cell repertoire across pregnancy in women with multiple sclerosis.

Unmatched junction bases come to 0, with V trimmed by 2 bases and J by 1 base. Inclusive of the bounding cysteine and phenylalanine, the CDR3 is 15 residues long. The entry retains the CDR3 DNA only, 45 bases that are in frame from base 1. Via the germline V gene, CDR1 is MRHNA and CDR2 SNTAGT. To prepare the library, the immunoSEQ multiplex PCR assay was applied. TCRdb provides this immuneACCESS table in a form limited to in-frame rearrangements. Some clones are lacking; in checked studies, under half of them reflect an unresolved V gene, and why the rest are absent is not known. Here the sample has roughly 40,000 clones; approximately 90% occur a single time. The ten top clones hold about 0.45% of the sample.

The sequenced sample was CD4+ T cells from peripheral blood mononuclear cells, obtained in the third trimester of pregnancy. In this chain, TRBV6-4 is recombined with TRBJ2-3; the central 10 bases match TRBD2. This TCR derives from a female donor with multiple sclerosis, enrolled in a pregnancy study. The DNA sequence follows: TGTGCCAGCAGTGACGGGACTAGCGGCACAGATACGCAGTATTTT. This sequence encodes CASSDGTSGTDTQYF.